Shown below are 27 T cell receptor beta chains from a single sample sequenced in a study of identical twins. One entry per CDR3 protein results from TCRdb running MiXCR on the 5' RACE reads. The sample contains approximately 260,000 distinct CDR3 sequences, 11% to 15% of which appear only once. The specimen was memory (CD45RO+) T cells sorted from blood. Receptors originate from a woman aged 18-30 years in good health.

This clonotype has just a few counts. In DNA, the CDR3 is TGCAGTGCTAGGGTAGATCGAGAGACCCAGTACTTC. Amino acid sequence: CSARVDRETQYF. The chain uses TRBV20-1 and TRBJ2-5; D not certain. Between the trimmed V and J ends, which lost 3 bases and 4 bases, there was a span of 9 bases. The CDR3 spans 12 residues. Germline V gives CDR1 DFQATT, CDR2 SNEGSKA (reference sequence).

The CDR3 DNA is TGTGCCAGCAGCTTATCGGCAGGGATGCACGAGCAGTACTTC. Protein: CASSLSAGMHEQYF. The V and J genes are TRBV7-9 and TRBJ2-7; D is possibly TRBD1 (5 bases). Trimming took 2 bases from V and 5 from J, leaving 13 bases between them. Germline V CDR1 and CDR2: SEHNR, FQNEAQ (reference sequence). The CDR3 consists of 14 residues. Complete variable domain (other parts from reference TRBV7-9 and TRBJ2-7): DTGVSQNPRHKITKRGQNVTFRCDPISEHNRLYWYRQTLGQGPEFLTYFQNEAQLEKSRLLSDRFSAERPKGSFSTLEIQRTEQGDSAMYLCASSLSAGMHEQYFGPGTRLTVT.

This sequence joins TRBV5-5 and TRBJ1-1; D unclear. The germline CDR1 and CDR2 sequences are SGHKS and YYEKEE (reference sequence). Trimming shortened V by 5 bases and J by 3 bases, and 11 bases separated the two germline ends. CDR3 length: 13 amino acids. The CDR3 nucleotides read TGTGCCAGCAGTACCGAGAGGGACACTGAAGCTTTCTTT. Amino acid sequence: CASSTERDTEAFF.

This clonotype was found a few times. The chain employs TRBV12-3 or TRBV12-4 and TRBJ1-1; D not certain. The CDR3 extends over 11 amino acids. V was pared by 3 bases and J by 10 bases, with 9 bases between. The CDR3 bases are TGTGCCAGCAGTTTCAGTTTTTTAGCTTTCTTT. Its translation is CASSFSFLAFF.

This clonotype occurred a few times. V gene TRBV5-6 combines with J gene TRBJ1-2; no clear D gene. Germline values: CDR1 SGHDT, CDR2 YYEEEE. The CDR3 length is 14 residues. Trimming stripped 2 bases from V and 5 bases from J, with 13 bases between. The CDR3 DNA reads TGTGCCAGCAGCTTAGCACCCCATATTTATGGCTACACCTTC. Protein: CASSLAPHIYGYTF.

J is TRBJ1-6 and V is TRBV18; D unclear. This CDR3 is 13 amino acids long. Germline V gene data show CDR1 as KGHSH and CDR2 as LQKENI. V was clipped by 2 bases and J by 6 bases, with 5 bases between them. The CDR3 region has the DNA TGTGCCAGCTCACCAGGGTCTAATTCACCCCTCCACTTT. Residues: CASSPGSNSPLHF.

The chain combines TRBV10-3 with TRBJ2-1; D is unclear. The CDR3 is made up of 14 amino acids. The germline V gene has CDR1 ENHRY and CDR2 SYGVKD. V was shortened by 2 bases and J by 7 bases, with 12 bases between the two germline ends. This CDR3 reads CAISEVLQNNEQFF. The CDR3 bases are TGTGCCATCAGTGAGGTTCTACAGAATAATGAGCAGTTCTTC.

This clonotype was recorded many times. The rearrangement links TRBV14 to TRBJ1-2, with a possible D match to TRBD1 (6 bases). Germline values: CDR1 SGHDN, CDR2 FVKESK. V gave up 2 bases and J gave up 7 bases, with 11 bases separating them. The CDR3 runs 13 residues. CDR3 loop: CASSQNRAAGYTF. CDR3 DNA: TGTGCCAGCAGCCAAAACAGGGCTGCTGGCTACACCTTC.

This clonotype was picked up a small number of times. The CDR3 region is CASSEEVGQEAFF. The CDR3 bases are TGTGCCAGCAGTGAGGAAGTTGGACAGGAAGCTTTCTTT. The V gene is TRBV2, the J gene TRBJ1-1, with a tentative D call TRBD1 (6 bases). Germline V lookup: CDR1 SNHLY, CDR2 FYNNEI. This CDR3 contains 13 residues. The V and J ends lost 3 bases and 8 bases respectively, with 13 bases between them.

In its sample, this clonotype was seen a few times. This chain uses TRBV15 with TRBJ2-1; D call uncertain. V lost 4 bases to trimming and J lost 7 bases, with 14 bases between them. The CDR3 is 14 amino acids. The germline V gene encodes CDR1 LNHNV and CDR2 YYDKDF (reference sequence). The DNA for the CDR3 is TGTGCCACCAGCACCGAAACCTTCGGGAATGAGCAGTTCTTC. Its translation is CATSTETFGNEQFF. Filled out from reference TRBV15 and TRBJ2-1, the complete variable domain reads DAMVIQNPRYQVTQFGKPVTLSCSQTLNHNVMYWYQQKSSQAPKLLFHYYDKDFNNEADTPDNFQSRRPNTSFCFLDIRSPGLGDTAMYLCATSTETFGNEQFFGPGTRLTVL.

This clonotype has more than one count but fewer than ten. The genes are TRBV7-3 and TRBJ2-2, with 9 bases matching TRBD1. Germline CDR1 and CDR2: SGHTA and FQGTGA. V lost 0 bases to trimming and J lost 4 bases; unmatched junction nucleotides: 3. The CDR3 runs 16 residues. CDR3 nucleotides: TGTGCCAGCAGCTTAACCGGGACAGGGCGCACCGGGGAGCTGTTTTTT. It translates to CASSLTGTGRTGELFF.

This clonotype appeared a few times. The chain carries TRBV5-1 and TRBJ1-1, with a possible D match to TRBD1 (6 bases). V was clipped by 3 bases and J by 6 bases, with 12 bases between them. This CDR3 spans 13 amino acids. Germline V gives CDR1 SGHRS, CDR2 YFSETQ. Here the CDR3 reads CASSSGAGAEAFF. CDR3 DNA sequence: TGCGCCAGCAGCTCGGGGGCGGGGGCTGAAGCTTTCTTT.

A few counts support this clonotype. The chain joins TRBV27 to TRBJ2-4; D call uncertain. Germline V gene lookup returns CDR1 MNHEY and CDR2 SMNVEV (reference sequence). CDR3 length: 14 amino acids. The V and J ends lost 3 bases and 1 base respectively, with 7 bases between them. In DNA, the CDR3 is TGTGCCAGCAGTTTGAAGGCGGCCAAAAACATTCAGTACTTC. Amino acids: CASSLKAAKNIQYF.

This clonotype was counted a few times. The chain combines TRBV20-1 with TRBJ2-3, with 13 bases identical to TRBD2. V trimming: 5 bases; J trimming: 6 bases; junction bases outside the gene matches: 5. Germline V gene lookup returns CDR1 DFQATT and CDR2 SNEGSKA (reference sequence). This CDR3 region has 14 residues. CDR3 DNA: TGCAGTGCTGCCACTAGCGGGAGGGCTGATACGCAGTATTTT. Translation gives CSAATSGRADTQYF.

The V call is TRBV6-6, the J call TRBJ2-5, with D unresolved. Trimming took off 7 bases at V and 3 bases at J, with 6 bases between the two ends. The CDR3 spans 11 residues. Germline CDR1 MNHNY, CDR2 SVGAGI (reference sequence). The CDR3 DNA is TGTGCCAGCACCCAGGAAGAGACCCAGTACTTC. Residues: CASTQEETQYF.

This chain uses TRBV29-1 with TRBJ2-7, with D perhaps assigned TRBD1 or TRBD2 (5 bases each). Deletions cut 5 bases from V and 6 bases from J, with 17 bases between. The CDR3 runs 13 residues. Germline V lookup: CDR1 SQVTM, CDR2 ANQGSEA. The CDR3 loop reads CSVRGREFGEQYF. The CDR3 DNA reads TGCAGCGTTAGGGGCAGGGAGTTTGGCGAGCAGTACTTC.

The CDR3 coding sequence is TGCAGTGCTAGAGATGGGAAAGGAGCGGGTGGGCAAGAGACCCAGTACTTC. Amino acids: CSARDGKGAGGQETQYF. The rearrangement joins TRBV20-1 to TRBJ2-5, with a possible D match to TRBD2 (6 bases). The germline V and J ends were trimmed by 0 bases and 2 bases, with 19 bases remaining between them. Per the germline V gene, CDR1 is DFQATT and CDR2 is SNEGSKA (reference sequence). The CDR3 runs to 17 residues.

This clonotype was seen ten or more times. This rearrangement joins TRBV24-1 to TRBJ2-1; perhaps TRBD2 as D (5 bases). Germline lookup yields CDR1 KGHDR and CDR2 SFDVKD. This CDR3 comprises 14 residues. V was clipped by 4 bases and J by 10 bases, with 16 bases between them. CDR3 nucleotide sequence: TGTGCCACCAGTGACCCCTCCTCTAGCAACGAGCAGTTCTTC. This gives the protein CATSDPSSSNEQFF.

The rearrangement links TRBV6-5 to TRBJ2-2; D may be TRBD1 (5 bases). The CDR3 is made up of 12 amino acids. Germline CDR1 MNHEY, CDR2 SVGAGI. The V end was cut by 4 bases, the J end by 7 bases, with 7 bases between. CDR3 sequence (DNA): TGTGCCAGCAGTTGGACAAACGGGGAGCTGTTTTTT. Translating it yields CASSWTNGELFF.

This clonotype has more than one count but fewer than ten. The genes are TRBV20-1 and TRBJ1-5; no reliable D call. Per the germline V gene, CDR1 is DFQATT and CDR2 is SNEGSKA (reference sequence). V was trimmed by 3 bases and J by 2 bases, leaving 8 bases between them. The CDR3 has 13 amino acids. The CDR3 sequence: CSASPQGNQPQHF. The CDR3 coding sequence is TGCAGTGCTAGTCCCCAGGGCAATCAGCCCCAGCATTTT.

This sequence joins TRBV5-1 and TRBJ2-4; the D gene could be TRBD1 or TRBD2 (6 bases each). Germline-derived CDR1 and CDR2 are SGHRS and YFSETQ. The germline V and J ends were trimmed by 0 bases and 6 bases, with 13 bases remaining between them. This CDR3 region has 15 residues. CDR3: CASSLAGGGLNIQYF. CDR3 DNA sequence: TGCGCCAGCAGCTTGGCCGGAGGGGGTTTAAACATTCAGTACTTC.

This clonotype was counted only a few times. The CDR3 DNA is TGTGCCAGCAGTCCAGGCAGCGGGACAAGCTCCTACGAGCAGTACTTC. This encodes CASSPGSGTSSYEQYF. This chain connects TRBV12-3 or TRBV12-4 to TRBJ2-7; D possibly corresponds to TRBD2 (7 bases). Trimming took 5 bases from V and 0 from J, leaving 17 bases between them. CDR3 size: 16 residues.

The chain joins TRBV9 to TRBJ2-1, with 8 bases that match TRBD2. In germline, CDR1 is SGDLS, CDR2 YYNGEE. V was clipped by 0 bases and J by 5 bases; unmatched bases: 7. The CDR3 has 16 residues. The CDR3 is CASSVGLAGYHNEQFF. The CDR3 bases are TGTGCCAGCAGCGTAGGGCTAGCGGGCTACCACAATGAGCAGTTCTTC. The variable domain in full, completed from reference TRBV9 and TRBJ2-1, reads DSGVTQTPKHLITATGQRVTLRCSPRSGDLSVYWYQQSLDQGLQFLIQYYNGEERAKGNILERFSAQQFPDLHSELNLSSLELGDSALYFCASSVGLAGYHNEQFFGPGTRLTVL.

In its sample, this clonotype was seen a few times. This rearrangement joins TRBV9 to TRBJ2-1; 11 positions agree with TRBD2. V shed 0 bases, J shed 8 bases, and the junction held 10 bases outside the gene matches. CDR3 size: 17 residues. CDR1 is SGDLS, CDR2 YYNGEE, per germline. Here the CDR3 DNA reads TGTGCCAGCAGCGTAGCGGCTAGCGGGGGGAGAAGGGATGAGCAGTTCTTC. As protein: CASSVAASGGRRDEQFF. Variable domain in full (rest from reference TRBV9 and TRBJ2-1): DSGVTQTPKHLITATGQRVTLRCSPRSGDLSVYWYQQSLDQGLQFLIQYYNGEERAKGNILERFSAQQFPDLHSELNLSSLELGDSALYFCASSVAASGGRRDEQFFGPGTRLTVL.

CDR3 DNA sequence: TGTGCCAGCGGACAGGGACGCACCGGGGAGCTGTTTTTT. The encoded protein is CASGQGRTGELFF. The chain couples TRBV7-3 to TRBJ2-2, with 8 bases lining up with TRBD1. Germline-derived CDR1 and CDR2 are SGHTA and FQGTGA. Trimming took 8 bases from V and 4 from J; bases not matched to a gene: 3. CDR3 size: 13 residues.

This clonotype turned up a few times. The chain links TRBV5-1 to TRBJ2-3; D ambiguous. This CDR3 is 15 amino acids long. The germline gives CDR1 SGHRS, CDR2 YFSETQ. V was trimmed by 4 bases and J by 0 bases, leaving 12 bases between them. For the CDR3, the DNA is TGCGCCAGCAGCGATGACATTCCGAGCACAGATACGCAGTATTTT. The encoded protein is CASSDDIPSTDTQYF.

In its sample, this clonotype was seen a few times. V gene TRBV5-1 combines with J gene TRBJ2-1, with 9 bases that match TRBD2. Germline values: CDR1 SGHRS, CDR2 YFSETQ. V lost 4 bases, J lost 8 bases, and 10 bases stayed unmatched. The CDR3 spans 15 residues. CDR3 in amino acids: CASSEGAGGPYEQFF. The CDR3 region has the DNA TGCGCCAGCAGCGAAGGGGCGGGAGGGCCCTATGAGCAGTTCTTC. Complete variable domain (other parts from reference TRBV5-1 and TRBJ2-1): KAGVTQTPRYLIKTRGQQVTLSCSPISGHRSVSWYQQTPGQGLQFLFEYFSETQRNKGNFPGRFSGRQFSNSRSEMNVSTLELGDSALYLCASSEGAGGPYEQFFGPGTRLTVL.